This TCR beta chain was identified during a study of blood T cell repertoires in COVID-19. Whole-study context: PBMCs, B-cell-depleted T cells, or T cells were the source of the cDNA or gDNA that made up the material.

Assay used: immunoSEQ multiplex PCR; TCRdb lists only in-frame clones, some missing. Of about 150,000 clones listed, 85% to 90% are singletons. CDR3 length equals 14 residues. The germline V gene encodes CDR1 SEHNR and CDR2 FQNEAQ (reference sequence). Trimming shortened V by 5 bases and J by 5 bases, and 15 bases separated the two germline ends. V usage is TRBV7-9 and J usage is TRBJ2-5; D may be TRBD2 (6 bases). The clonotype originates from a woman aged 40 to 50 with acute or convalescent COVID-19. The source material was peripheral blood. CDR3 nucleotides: TGTGCCAGCAGCGGCACCAGGGACTGGGAGACCCAGTACTTC. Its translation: CASSGTRDWETQYF. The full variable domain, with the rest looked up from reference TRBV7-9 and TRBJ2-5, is DTGVSQNPRHKITKRGQNVTFRCDPISEHNRLYWYRQTLGQGPEFLTYFQNEAQLEKSRLLSDRFSAERPKGSFSTLEIQRTEQGDSAMYLCASSGTRDWETQYFGPGTRLLVL.